This T cell receptor beta chain was identified in a study of OX40 agonist ivuxolimab in advanced cancers. Across the whole study: Every 2 weeks, patients got intravenous ivuxolimab at one of six dose levels (0.01-10 mg/kg). Broader study findings: The mean number of expanded clones was higher in CD8+ T cells than in CD4+. Dosing at 0.1 to 3.0 mg/kg was accompanied by clonal expansion of CD4+ and CD8+ blood T cells by week 6.

Data came from immunoSEQ multiplex PCR; TCRdb stores just in-frame clones and leaves some out. The data show roughly 95,000 clones, 85% to 90% seen once. Blood draws occurred at baseline, cycle 4 day 1, and cycle 7 day 1. Per germline, CDR1 MNHNY and CDR2 SVGAGI (reference sequence). There are 14 residues in the CDR3. V gave up 7 bases and J gave up 5 bases, with 17 bases separating them. Comments on this clone: Antigen: not known.

The specimen comprised CD4+ or CD8+ T cells sorted from blood, sampled in a trial of the OX40 agonist ivuxolimab. The chain joins TRBV6-6 to TRBJ2-5, with D tentatively TRBD2 (6 bases). The TCR was taken from an adult with an advanced solid tumor such as melanoma, head and neck, liver or kidney cancer. The DNA of the CDR3 is TGTGCCAGCACCGTAGAGGCGGGATATGAGACCCAGTACTTC. Its protein product is CASTVEAGYETQYF.